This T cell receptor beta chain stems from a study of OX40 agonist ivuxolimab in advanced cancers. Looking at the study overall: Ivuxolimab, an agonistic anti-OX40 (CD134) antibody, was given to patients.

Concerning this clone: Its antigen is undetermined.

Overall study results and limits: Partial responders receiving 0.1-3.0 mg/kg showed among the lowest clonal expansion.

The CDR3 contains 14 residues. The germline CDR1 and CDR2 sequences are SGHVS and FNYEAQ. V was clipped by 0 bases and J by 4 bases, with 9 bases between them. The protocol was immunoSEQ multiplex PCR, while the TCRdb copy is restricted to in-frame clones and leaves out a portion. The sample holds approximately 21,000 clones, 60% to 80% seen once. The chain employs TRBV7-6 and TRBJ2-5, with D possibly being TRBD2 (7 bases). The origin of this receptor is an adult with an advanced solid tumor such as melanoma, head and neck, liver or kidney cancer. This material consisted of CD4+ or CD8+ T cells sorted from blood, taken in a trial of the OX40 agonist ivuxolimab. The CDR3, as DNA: TGTGCCAGCAGCTTAGCAGGGGGGGGAGAGACCCAGTACTTC. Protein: CASSLAGGGETQYF.